Below, 8 T cell receptor beta chains from the same sample are listed, as sequenced in a study of OX40 agonist ivuxolimab in advanced cancers. The assay was immunoSEQ multiplex PCR, and TCRdb's table has in-frame clones only and misses some. The sample includes approximately 65,000 clones, about 92% of them seen just once. Sequencing used CD4+ or CD8+ T cells sorted from blood, obtained in a trial of the OX40 agonist ivuxolimab. The source is an adult with an advanced solid tumor such as melanoma, head and neck, liver or kidney cancer.

In nucleotides, the CDR3 is TGTGCCAGCCAACAACTCTCTGGAAACACCATATATTTT. As protein: CASQQLSGNTIYF. V is TRBV6-5 and J is TRBJ1-3; D is unclear. Trimming left V 8 bases short and J 0 bases short, with 8 bases between. Germline loops: CDR1 MNHEY, CDR2 SVGAGI. The length of the CDR3 is 13 residues.

The V and J genes are TRBV5-5 and TRBJ1-4, with D possibly matching TRBD1 (5 bases). This CDR3 has 15 amino acids. Trimming stripped 4 bases from V and 1 base from J, with 11 bases between. Germline V CDR1 and CDR2: SGHKS, YYEKEE (reference sequence). The CDR3 bases are TGTGCCAGCAGCGGGAGGCAGGGAACTAATGAAAAACTGTTTTTT. Translated: CASSGRQGTNEKLFF.

On this clone itself: The sample holds other DNA sequences that translate to the same CDR3. The CDR3 spells CASSFGRGYTF. DNA for the CDR3: TGTGCCAGCAGCTTTGGGAGGGGCTACACCTTC. The V and J genes are TRBV7-2 and TRBJ1-2; D is unclear. The V gene's germline CDR1 is SGHTA and CDR2 FQGNSA. This CDR3 spans 11 amino acids. V dropped 3 bases and J dropped 8 bases, with 7 bases sitting between them.

In its sample, this clone was seen once. This chain links TRBV30 with TRBJ2-3; weak D call: TRBD2 (6 bases). The germline gives CDR1 GTSNPN, CDR2 SVGIG (reference sequence). The CDR3 totals 15 residues. The V and J ends lost 1 base and 0 bases respectively, with 11 bases between them. The chain's CDR3 is CAWSESGRSTDTQYF. DNA for the CDR3: TGTGCCTGGAGTGAATCAGGGAGGAGCACAGATACGCAGTATTTT.

The chain employs TRBV7-2 and TRBJ2-5, with TRBD2 identical over 7 bases. CDR3 size: 14 residues. V shed 2 bases and J 4 bases; nucleotides not matched to a gene: 4. CDR1 is SGHTA and CDR2 is FQGNSA in the germline V gene. The CDR3 protein is CASSLRGERETQYF. Here the CDR3 DNA reads TGTGCCAGCAGCTTACGGGGGGAGCGAGAGACCCAGTACTTC.

The genes are TRBV2 and TRBJ2-2, with D maybe TRBD1 (5 bases). Germline CDR1 is SNHLY and CDR2 is FYNNEI. CDR3 length equals 14 residues. Trimming cost V 6 bases and J 0 bases, with 8 bases left between them. This CDR3 reads CASRQGANTGELFF. CDR3 coding DNA: TGTGCCAGCAGGCAGGGCGCGAACACCGGGGAGCTGTTTTTT.

The chain is built from TRBV11-2 and TRBJ1-4; D is unresolved. Trimming left V 2 bases short and J 1 base short, with 11 bases between. Germline CDR1 reads SGHAT; CDR2 reads FQNNGV. The CDR3 spans 16 residues. The CDR3: CASSLNGLGTNEKLFF. CDR3 nucleotides: TGTGCCAGCAGCTTAAATGGGTTGGGAACTAATGAAAAACTGTTTTTT.

This sequence joins TRBV6-1 and TRBJ1-1; 9 bases are shared with TRBD1. Germline-derived CDR1 and CDR2 are MNHNS and SASEGT. The CDR3 runs 15 residues. The V gene end was trimmed by 7 bases and the J gene end by 0 bases; junction bases not matched to a gene: 6. The CDR3: CASTTGTGMNTEAFF. For the CDR3, the DNA is TGTGCCAGCACTACCGGGACAGGGATGAACACTGAAGCTTTCTTT.